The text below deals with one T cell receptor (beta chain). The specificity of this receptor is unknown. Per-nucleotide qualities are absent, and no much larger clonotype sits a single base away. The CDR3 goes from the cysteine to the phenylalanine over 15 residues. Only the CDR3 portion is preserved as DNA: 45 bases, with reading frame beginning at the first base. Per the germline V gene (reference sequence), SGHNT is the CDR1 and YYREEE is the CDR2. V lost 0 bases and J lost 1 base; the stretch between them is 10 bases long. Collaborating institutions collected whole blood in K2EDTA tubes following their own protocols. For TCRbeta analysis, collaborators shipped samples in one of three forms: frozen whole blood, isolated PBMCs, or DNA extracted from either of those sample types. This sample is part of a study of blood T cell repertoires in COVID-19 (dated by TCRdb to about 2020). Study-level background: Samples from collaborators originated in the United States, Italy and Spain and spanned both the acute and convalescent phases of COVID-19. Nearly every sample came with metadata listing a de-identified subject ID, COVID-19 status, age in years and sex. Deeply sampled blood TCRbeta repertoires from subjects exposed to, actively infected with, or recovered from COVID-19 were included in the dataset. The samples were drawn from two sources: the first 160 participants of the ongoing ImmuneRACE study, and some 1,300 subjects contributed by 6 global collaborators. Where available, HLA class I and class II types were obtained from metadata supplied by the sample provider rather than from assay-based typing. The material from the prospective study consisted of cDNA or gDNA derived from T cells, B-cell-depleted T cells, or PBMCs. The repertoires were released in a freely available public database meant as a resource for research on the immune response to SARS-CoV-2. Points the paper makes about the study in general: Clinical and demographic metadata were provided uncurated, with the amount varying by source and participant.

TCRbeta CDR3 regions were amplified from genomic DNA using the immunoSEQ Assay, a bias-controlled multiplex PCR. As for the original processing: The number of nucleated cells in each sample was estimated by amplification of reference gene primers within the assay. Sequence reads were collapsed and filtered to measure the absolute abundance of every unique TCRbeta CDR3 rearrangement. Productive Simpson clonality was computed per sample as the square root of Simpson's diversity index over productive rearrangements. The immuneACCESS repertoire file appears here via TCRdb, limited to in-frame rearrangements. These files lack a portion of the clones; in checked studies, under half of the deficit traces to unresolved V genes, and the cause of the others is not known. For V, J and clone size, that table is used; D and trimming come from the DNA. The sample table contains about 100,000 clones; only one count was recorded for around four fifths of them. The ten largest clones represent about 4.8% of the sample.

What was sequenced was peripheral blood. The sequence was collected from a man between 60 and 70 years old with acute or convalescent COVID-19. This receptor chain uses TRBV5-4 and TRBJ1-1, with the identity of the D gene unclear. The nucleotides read TGTGCCAGCAGCTTGGGCGGCCTGGGGAACACTGAAGCTTTCTTT. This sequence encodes CASSLGGLGNTEAFF.